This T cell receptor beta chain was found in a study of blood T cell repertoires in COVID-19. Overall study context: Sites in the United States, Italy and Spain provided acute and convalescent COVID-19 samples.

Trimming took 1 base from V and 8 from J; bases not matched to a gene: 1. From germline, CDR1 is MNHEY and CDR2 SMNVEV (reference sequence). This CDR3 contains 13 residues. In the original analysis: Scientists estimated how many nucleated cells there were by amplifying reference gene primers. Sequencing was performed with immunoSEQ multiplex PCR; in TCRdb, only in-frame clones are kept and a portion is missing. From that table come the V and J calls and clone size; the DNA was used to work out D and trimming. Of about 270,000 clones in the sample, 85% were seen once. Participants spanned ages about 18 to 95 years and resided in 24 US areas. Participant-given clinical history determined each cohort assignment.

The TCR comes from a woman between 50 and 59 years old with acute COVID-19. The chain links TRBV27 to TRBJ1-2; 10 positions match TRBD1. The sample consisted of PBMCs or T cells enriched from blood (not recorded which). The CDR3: CASSLWDRGGYTF. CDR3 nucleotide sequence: TGTGCCAGCAGTTTATGGGACAGGGGCGGCTACACCTTC.